A single sample gave rise to the 20 T cell receptor beta chains below, sequenced in a study of blood T cell repertoires in COVID-19 (dated by TCRdb to 2018 to 2020). Libraries were built with the immunoSEQ multiplex PCR assay. TCRdb holds this immuneACCESS table with in-frame rearrangements only. Some clones are missing; in checked studies, unresolved V genes explain under half, and the rest has no known cause. This sample holds over 200,000 clones; 70% to 90% were observed only once. Of the sample, 2% to 2.5% falls within the top ten clones. The specimen sequenced was peripheral blood. The receptors come from a man younger than 45 who had recovered from COVID-19.

V usage is TRBV5-4 and J usage is TRBJ2-7, with 7 bases fitting TRBD1. The CDR3 is made up of 16 amino acids. CDR1 and CDR2 from the germline V gene are SGHNT and YYREEE (reference sequence). V dropped 0 bases and J dropped 6; count of bases not matched to a gene: 12. The CDR3 coding sequence is TGTGCCAGCAGCTTGGGGGCGACAGGGAATTGGGGCGAGCAGTACTTC. Its translation: CASSLGATGNWGEQYF.

This clone was counted a single time. This rearrangement joins TRBV6-5 to TRBJ1-2, with D maybe TRBD1 (5 bases). Trimming took off 3 bases at V and 3 bases at J, with 8 bases between the two ends. The CDR3 has 13 residues. Germline V gives CDR1 MNHEY, CDR2 SVGAGI. The CDR3 DNA reads TGTGCCAGCAGTTATGTAGGGGACTATGGCTACACCTTC. As protein: CASSYVGDYGYTF.

V and J are TRBV3-1 (or the pseudogene TRBV3-2) and TRBJ2-7, with D uncertain. CDR1 and CDR2 (germline): LGHDT, YNNKEL (reference sequence). The CDR3 spans 11 residues. V was clipped by 4 bases and J by 3 bases, with 4 bases between them. CDR3 residues: CASSRNYEQYF. In nucleotides, the CDR3 is TGTGCCAGCAGCCGTAACTACGAGCAGTACTTC.

Only a few counts were recorded for this clone. V is TRBV11-3 and J is TRBJ2-3, with D possibly TRBD2 on 7 matching bases. CDR3 length: 14 amino acids. Germline CDR1 SGHNT, CDR2 YENEEA. The V end lost 6 bases, the J end lost 5 bases, and 15 bases lay between the germline ends. This CDR3 reads CASRRGASEDTQYF. CDR3 nucleotides: TGTGCCAGCAGACGGGGGGCCTCGGAAGATACGCAGTATTTT.

The chain combines TRBV7-9 with TRBJ1-3; D unclear. Trimming shortened V by 3 bases and J by 2 bases, and 11 bases separated the two germline ends. The V gene's germline CDR1 is SEHNR and CDR2 FQNEAQ (reference sequence). CDR3 length: 15 amino acids. The CDR3: CASSFEFSAGNTIYF. CDR3 sequence (DNA): TGTGCCAGCAGCTTTGAGTTTAGTGCTGGAAACACCATATATTTT. Combining the CDR3 with reference TRBV7-9 and TRBJ1-3 gives the whole variable domain DTGVSQNPRHKITKRGQNVTFRCDPISEHNRLYWYRQTLGQGPEFLTYFQNEAQLEKSRLLSDRFSAERPKGSFSTLEIQRTEQGDSAMYLCASSFEFSAGNTIYFGEGSWLTVV.

The chain has TRBV9 and TRBJ1-2; 11 bases are a match to TRBD1. The ends lost 4 bases at V and 3 bases at J; junction bases unmatched: 5. This CDR3 is 15 amino acids long. Germline V CDR1 and CDR2: SGDLS, YYNGEE. Here the CDR3 reads CASSLGTGGDYGYTF. CDR3 nucleotide sequence: TGTGCCAGCAGCCTTGGGACAGGGGGGGACTATGGCTACACCTTC. Full variable domain (rest looked up from reference TRBV9 and TRBJ1-2): DSGVTQTPKHLITATGQRVTLRCSPRSGDLSVYWYQQSLDQGLQFLIQYYNGEERAKGNILERFSAQQFPDLHSELNLSSLELGDSALYFCASSLGTGGDYGYTFGSGTRLTVV.

The chain recombines TRBV20-1 with TRBJ2-5; no reliable D call. The CDR3 runs 11 residues. The germline V and J ends were trimmed by 8 bases and 5 bases, with 12 bases remaining between them. Germline values: CDR1 DFQATT, CDR2 SNEGSKA (reference sequence). CDR3 loop: CSIAARETQYF. CDR3 nucleotide sequence: TGCAGTATTGCTGCGAGGGAGACCCAGTACTTC.

V is TRBV18 and J is TRBJ2-7; TRBD2 might be the D (5 bases). Germline CDR1 and CDR2: KGHSH and LQKENI. Trimming stripped 6 bases from V and 5 bases from J, with 14 bases between. The CDR3 totals 13 residues. CDR3 sequence (DNA): TGTGCCAGCTCGCCCGGGGTTCAAAACGAGCAGTACTTC. The encoded protein is CASSPGVQNEQYF.

The chain has TRBV3-1 (or the pseudogene TRBV3-2) and TRBJ2-1; possibly TRBD2 for D (5 bases). Germline V gene lookup returns CDR1 LGHDT and CDR2 YNNKEL (reference sequence). This CDR3 is built from 13 residues. Trimming took off 1 base at V and 6 bases at J, with 7 bases between the two ends. CDR3 region: CASSQGTRNEQFF. CDR3 DNA sequence: TGTGCCAGCAGCCAAGGGACTCGCAATGAGCAGTTCTTC.

This clone showed up just a few times. This chain connects TRBV11-3 to TRBJ2-1; D is ambiguous. V dropped 1 base and J dropped 10 bases, with 23 bases sitting between them. The germline V gene has CDR1 SGHNT and CDR2 YENEEA. The CDR3 contains 17 residues. This CDR3 reads CASSLGPYHTLSGEQFF. The CDR3 nucleotides are TGTGCCAGCAGCTTAGGACCCTACCATACCTTATCCGGGGAGCAGTTCTTC.

The rearrangement joins TRBV6-2 or TRBV6-3 to TRBJ1-1, with D possibly being TRBD1 (5 bases). The CDR3 runs 14 residues. Germline V gene lookup returns CDR1 MNHEY and CDR2 SVGEGT. With 2 bases removed from V and 11 bases from J, the gap between germline ends came to 18 bases. The CDR3 spells CASSYRDREGTAFF. The CDR3, as DNA: TGTGCCAGCAGTTACCGTGACAGAGAAGGAACGGCTTTCTTT.

This chain links TRBV5-1 with TRBJ2-7; D unresolved. Germline V lookup: CDR1 SGHRS, CDR2 YFSETQ. Trimming cost V 5 bases and J 0 bases, with 9 bases left between them. This CDR3 has 13 amino acids. The CDR3 DNA reads TGCGCCAGCAGACAGTATCCCTCCTACGAGCAGTACTTC. Its protein product is CASRQYPSYEQYF.

The chain is built from TRBV19 and TRBJ2-5; 8 bases match TRBD1. The germline gives CDR1 LNHDA, CDR2 SQIVND (reference sequence). The ends lost 6 bases at V and 5 bases at J; junction bases unmatched: 5. This CDR3 has 13 amino acids. CDR3 amino acids: CASRVTGGETQYF. The CDR3 nucleotides are TGTGCCAGTAGGGTCACAGGGGGGGAGACCCAGTACTTC.

The CDR3 loop is CASSPLVSLSYEQYF. The DNA of the CDR3 is TGTGCCAGCTCACCACTCGTCAGTTTGTCTTACGAGCAGTACTTC. The V call is TRBV18, the J call TRBJ2-7; no clear D gene. Germline V gene data show CDR1 as KGHSH and CDR2 as LQKENI. V was clipped by 1 base and J by 4 bases, with 14 bases between them. CDR3 size: 15 residues.

This clone appeared once. CDR3 amino acids: CASSPRARGRHTLHF. The CDR3, as DNA: TGTGCCAGCAGCCCCCGGGCCCGGGGTCGGCACACCCTCCACTTT. The J gene is TRBJ1-6, the V gene TRBV7-2, with unresolved D. Trimming cost V 5 bases and J 14 bases, with 22 bases left between them. The CDR3 is 15 residues long. CDR1 and CDR2 (germline): SGHTA, FQGNSA.

The chain employs TRBV6-5 and TRBJ2-7, with a weak D call TRBD1 (5 bases). Germline CDR1 is MNHEY and CDR2 is SVGAGI. The V gene lost 4 bases and the J gene lost 5 bases, with 12 bases spanning the gap. The CDR3 is 13 amino acids. The CDR3, as DNA: TGTGCCAGCAGTTTACAGGTTGAAAACGAGCAGTACTTC. It specifies CASSLQVENEQYF.

The chain links TRBV5-5 to TRBJ2-2; D possibly corresponds to TRBD1 (7 bases). The CDR3 is 16 amino acids. Trimming pared 4 bases from V and 7 bases from J, leaving 20 bases between. Germline CDR1 and CDR2: SGHKS and YYEKEE (reference sequence). CDR3: CASSRRGGGKGGELFF. The CDR3 bases are TGTGCCAGCAGCCGGCGTGGAGGGGGCAAGGGCGGGGAGCTGTTTTTT.

As regards this clone: The sample holds other DNA sequences that translate to the same CDR3. V usage is TRBV7-2 and J usage is TRBJ1-2; 11 positions match TRBD1. The germline gives CDR1 SGHTA, CDR2 FQGNSA. V dropped 5 bases and J dropped 8; count of bases not matched to a gene: 4. This CDR3 contains 13 residues. The CDR3 is CASSPGQGEGYTF. CDR3 DNA: TGTGCCAGCAGCCCGGGACAGGGGGAAGGCTACACCTTC.

The rearrangement joins TRBV7-9 to TRBJ2-2; D is undetermined. The CDR3 extends over 17 amino acids. Trimming stripped 2 bases from V and 0 bases from J, with 13 bases between. In germline, CDR1 is SEHNR, CDR2 FQNEAQ (reference sequence). This chain's CDR3 is CASSLFGPTSNTGELFF. The CDR3 DNA is TGTGCCAGCAGCTTATTTGGCCCCACATCGAACACCGGGGAGCTGTTTTTT.

This chain connects TRBV19 to TRBJ2-1; 13 nucleotides match TRBD2. There are 18 residues in the CDR3. With 3 bases clipped from V and 10 bases from J, the junction kept 15 bases outside the gene matches. The germline V gene has CDR1 LNHDA and CDR2 SQIVND (reference sequence). Here the CDR3 reads CASSMGFELAGGRGEQFF. DNA of the CDR3: TGTGCCAGTAGTATGGGTTTTGAACTAGCGGGGGGGAGAGGGGAGCAGTTCTTC.